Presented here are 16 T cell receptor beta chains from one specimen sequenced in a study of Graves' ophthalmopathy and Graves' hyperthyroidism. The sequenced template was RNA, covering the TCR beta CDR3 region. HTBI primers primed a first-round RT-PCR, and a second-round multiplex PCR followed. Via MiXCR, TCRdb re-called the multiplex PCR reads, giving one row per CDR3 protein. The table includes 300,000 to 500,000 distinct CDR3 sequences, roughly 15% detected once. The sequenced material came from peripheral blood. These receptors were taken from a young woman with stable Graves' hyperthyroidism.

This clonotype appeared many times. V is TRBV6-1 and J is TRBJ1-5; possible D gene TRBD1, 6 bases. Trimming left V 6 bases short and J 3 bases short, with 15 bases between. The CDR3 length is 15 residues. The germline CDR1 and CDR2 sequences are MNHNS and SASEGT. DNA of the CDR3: TGTGCCAGCAGCCAGGGGAGGGCGACCAATCAGCCCCAGCATTTT. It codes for CASSQGRATNQPQHF.

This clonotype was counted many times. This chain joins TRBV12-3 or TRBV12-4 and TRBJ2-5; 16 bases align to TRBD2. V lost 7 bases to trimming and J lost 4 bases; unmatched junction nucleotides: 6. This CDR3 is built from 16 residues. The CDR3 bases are TGTGCCAGCAATCCGGGACTAGCGGGGGGGAGAGAGACCCAGTACTTC. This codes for CASNPGLAGGRETQYF.

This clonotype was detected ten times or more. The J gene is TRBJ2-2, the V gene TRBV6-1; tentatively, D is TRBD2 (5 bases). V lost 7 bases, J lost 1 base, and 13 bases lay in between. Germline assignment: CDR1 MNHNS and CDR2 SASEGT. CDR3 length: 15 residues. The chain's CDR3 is CASTFGILNTGELFF. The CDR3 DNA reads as TGTGCCAGCACCTTCGGGATTCTGAACACCGGGGAGCTGTTTTTT.

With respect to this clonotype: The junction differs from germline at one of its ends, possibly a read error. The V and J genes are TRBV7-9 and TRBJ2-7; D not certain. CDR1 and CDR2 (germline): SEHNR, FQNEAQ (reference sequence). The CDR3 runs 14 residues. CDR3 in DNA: TGTGCCAGCAGCTTGAGTCTCACTACCTACGATCAGTACTTC. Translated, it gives CASSLSLTTYDQYF. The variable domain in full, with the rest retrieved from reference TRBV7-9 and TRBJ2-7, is DTGVSQNPRHKITKRGQNVTFRCDPISEHNRLYWYRQTLGQGPEFLTYFQNEAQLEKSRLLSDRFSAERPKGSFSTLEIQRTEQGDSAMYLCASSLSLTTYDQYFGPGTRLTVT.

Here the CDR3 reads CASRRPEGETQYF. CDR3 sequence (DNA): TGCGCCAGCAGGCGGCCAGAAGGAGAGACCCAGTACTTC. V is TRBV5-1 and J is TRBJ2-5; D not resolved. Germline V gene data show CDR1 as SGHRS and CDR2 as YFSETQ. This CDR3 has 13 residues. Trimming took off 5 bases at V and 4 bases at J, with 12 bases between the two ends.

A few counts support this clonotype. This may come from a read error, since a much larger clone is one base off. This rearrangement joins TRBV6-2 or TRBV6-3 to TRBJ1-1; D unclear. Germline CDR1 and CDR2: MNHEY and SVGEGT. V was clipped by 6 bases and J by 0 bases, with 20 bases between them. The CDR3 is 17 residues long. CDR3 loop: CASRTEERKSLNTEAFF. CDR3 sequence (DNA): TGTGCCAGCAGGACGGAAGAGAGAAAGAGCCTGAACACTGAAGCTTTCTTT.

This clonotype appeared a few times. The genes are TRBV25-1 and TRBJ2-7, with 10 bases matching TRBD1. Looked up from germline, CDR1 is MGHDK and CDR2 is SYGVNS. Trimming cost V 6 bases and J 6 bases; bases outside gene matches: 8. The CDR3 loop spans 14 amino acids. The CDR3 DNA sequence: TGTGCCAGCAGGAGCGGGACAGGGGTAGCCGAGCAGTACTTC. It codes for CASRSGTGVAEQYF.

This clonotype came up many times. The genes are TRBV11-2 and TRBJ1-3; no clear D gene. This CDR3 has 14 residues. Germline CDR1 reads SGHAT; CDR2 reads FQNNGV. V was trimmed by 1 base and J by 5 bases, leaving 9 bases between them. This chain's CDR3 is CASSLGETRNTIYF. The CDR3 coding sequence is TGTGCCAGCAGCTTAGGGGAGACAAGAAACACCATATATTTT.

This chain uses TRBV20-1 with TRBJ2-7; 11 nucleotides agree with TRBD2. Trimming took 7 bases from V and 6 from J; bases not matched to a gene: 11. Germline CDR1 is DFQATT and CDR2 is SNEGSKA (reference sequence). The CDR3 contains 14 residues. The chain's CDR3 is CSVSSGGAQGEQYF. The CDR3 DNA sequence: TGCAGTGTCAGTAGCGGGGGGGCCCAGGGCGAGCAGTACTTC.

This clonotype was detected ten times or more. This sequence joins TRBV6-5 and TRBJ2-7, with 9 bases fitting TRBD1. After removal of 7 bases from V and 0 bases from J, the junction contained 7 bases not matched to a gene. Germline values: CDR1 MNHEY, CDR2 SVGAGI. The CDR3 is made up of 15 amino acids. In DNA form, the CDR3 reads TGTGCCAGCAATCAGATGACAGGGGGCTCCTACGAGCAGTACTTC. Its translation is CASNQMTGGSYEQYF.

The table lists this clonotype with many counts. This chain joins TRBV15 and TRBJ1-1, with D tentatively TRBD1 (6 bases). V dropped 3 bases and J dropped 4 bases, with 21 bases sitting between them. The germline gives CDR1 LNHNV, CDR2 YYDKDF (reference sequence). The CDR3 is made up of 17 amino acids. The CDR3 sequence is CATSSESQGIRGTEAFF. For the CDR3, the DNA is TGTGCCACCAGCAGTGAATCGCAGGGTATCAGGGGCACTGAAGCTTTCTTT.

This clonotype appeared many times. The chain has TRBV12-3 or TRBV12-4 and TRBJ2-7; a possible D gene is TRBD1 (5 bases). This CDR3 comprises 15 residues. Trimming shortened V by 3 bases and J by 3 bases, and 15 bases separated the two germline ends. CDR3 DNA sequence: TGTGCCAGCAGTTTTAGTTCCGGACAAGGCTACGAGCAGTACTTC. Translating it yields CASSFSSGQGYEQYF.

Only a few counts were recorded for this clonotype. In nucleotides, the CDR3 is TGCGCCAGCACCCAACAGGGTACGAACACTGAAGCTTTCTTT. This translates into CASTQQGTNTEAFF. The rearrangement joins TRBV5-1 to TRBJ1-1; weak D call: TRBD1 (6 bases). CDR1 is SGHRS and CDR2 is YFSETQ in the germline V gene. Trimming pared 6 bases from V and 1 base from J, leaving 13 bases between. The CDR3 sequence is 14 residues long.

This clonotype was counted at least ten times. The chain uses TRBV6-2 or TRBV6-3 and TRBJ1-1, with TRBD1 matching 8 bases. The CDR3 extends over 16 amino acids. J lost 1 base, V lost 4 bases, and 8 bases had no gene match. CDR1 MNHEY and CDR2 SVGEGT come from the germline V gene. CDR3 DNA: TGTGCCAGCAGTTGGGCAGGGGGCCCGGGGAACACTGAAGCTTTCTTT. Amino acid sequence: CASSWAGGPGNTEAFF.

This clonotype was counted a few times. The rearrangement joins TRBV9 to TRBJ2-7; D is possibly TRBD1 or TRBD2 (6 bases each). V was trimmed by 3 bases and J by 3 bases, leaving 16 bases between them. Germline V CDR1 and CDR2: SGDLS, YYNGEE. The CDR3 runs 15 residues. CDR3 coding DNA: TGTGCCAGCAGCGCTACAGGGACTTCCTTCTACGAGCAGTACTTC. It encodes CASSATGTSFYEQYF.

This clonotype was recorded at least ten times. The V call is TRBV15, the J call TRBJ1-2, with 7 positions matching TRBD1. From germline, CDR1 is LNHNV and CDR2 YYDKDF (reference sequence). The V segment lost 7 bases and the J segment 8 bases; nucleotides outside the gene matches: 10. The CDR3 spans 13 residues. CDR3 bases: TGTGCCACCAACACCACAGGGGATTGGGGCTACACCTTC. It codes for CATNTTGDWGYTF.